This TCR beta chain comes out of a study of blood T cell repertoires in COVID-19. Whole-study context: Acute and convalescent COVID-19 specimens originated in the United States, Italy and Spain. PBMCs, B-cell-depleted T cells, or T cells were the source of the cDNA or gDNA that made up the material.

In the original workflow: It was from reference gene primer amplification that nucleated cell counts were estimated. Sequencing was performed with immunoSEQ multiplex PCR; in TCRdb, only in-frame clones are kept and a portion is missing. V, J and clone size reflect that table, while D and trimming were determined from the DNA. Of 90,000 to 150,000 clones in the sample, about 85% were seen once. The CDR3 loop spans 10 amino acids. From germline, CDR1 is SNHLY and CDR2 FYNNEI. The V end lost 6 bases, the J end lost 9 bases, and 6 bases lay between the germline ends. The sequenced sample was peripheral blood. The TCR originated in a man aged 80 or over with acute or convalescent COVID-19. J is TRBJ2-1 and V is TRBV2; D not certain. The CDR3 DNA reads TGTGCCAGCAGCTACGGTGAGCAGTTCTTC. It translates to CASSYGEQFF.